Sequencing of this T cell receptor (beta chain) was carried out in a study of T cells in Graves' hyperthyroidism and ophthalmopathy. What was amplified from RNA transcripts were TCR beta CDR3 regions. The HTBI primer set was used in a first-round RT-PCR of the TCR CDR3. TCRdb independently ran MiXCR on the multiplex PCR reads; one entry per CDR3 protein. The repertoire holds fewer than 750,000 distinct CDR3 sequences, with around 45% as singletons. The receptor's source is a woman between 18 and 30 years old with Graves' hyperthyroidism. The material sequenced was peripheral blood or thyroid tissue (not recorded which).

This CDR3 reads CASSLFGQEVYEQFF. For the CDR3, the DNA is TGTGCCAGCAGCTTATTCGGCCAGGAGGTATATGAGCAGTTCTTC. The rearrangement joins TRBV7-2 to TRBJ2-1, with D perhaps matching TRBD2 (5 bases). CDR1 and CDR2 from the germline V gene are SGHTA and FQGNSA. The CDR3 covers 15 residues. The germline V and J ends were trimmed by 2 bases and 8 bases, with 16 bases remaining between them.